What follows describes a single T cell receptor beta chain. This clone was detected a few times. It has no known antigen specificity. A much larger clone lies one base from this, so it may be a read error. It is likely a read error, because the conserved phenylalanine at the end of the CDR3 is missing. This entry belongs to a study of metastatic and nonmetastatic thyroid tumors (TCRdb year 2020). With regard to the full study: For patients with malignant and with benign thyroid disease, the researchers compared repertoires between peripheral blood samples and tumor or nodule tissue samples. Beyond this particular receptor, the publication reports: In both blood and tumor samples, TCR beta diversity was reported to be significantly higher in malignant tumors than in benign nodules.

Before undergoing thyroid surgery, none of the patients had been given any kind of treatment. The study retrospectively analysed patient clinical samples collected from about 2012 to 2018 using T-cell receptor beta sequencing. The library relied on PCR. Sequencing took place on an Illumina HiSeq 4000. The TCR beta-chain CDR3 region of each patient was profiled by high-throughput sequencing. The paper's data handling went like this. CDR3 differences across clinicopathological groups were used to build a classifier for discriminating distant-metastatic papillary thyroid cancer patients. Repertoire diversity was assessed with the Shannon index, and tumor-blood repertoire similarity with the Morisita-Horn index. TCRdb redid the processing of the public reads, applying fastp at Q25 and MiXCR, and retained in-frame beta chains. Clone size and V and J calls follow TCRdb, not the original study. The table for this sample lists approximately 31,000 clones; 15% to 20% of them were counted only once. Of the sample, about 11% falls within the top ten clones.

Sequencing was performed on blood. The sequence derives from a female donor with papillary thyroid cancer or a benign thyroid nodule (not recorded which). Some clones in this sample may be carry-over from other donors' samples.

The sequenced DNA is TGTGCCTCCAGGGGAGTGAACACTGAAGCTTTCTCT. Protein translation: CASRGVNTEAFS. The chain employs TRBV30 and TRBJ1-1; TRBD1 is perhaps the D gene, given 6 matching bases. Based on the germline V gene (reference sequence), the CDR1 and CDR2 sequences are GTSNPN and SVGIG. Trimming removed 7 bases from V and 0 bases from J, leaving 9 bases between the germline ends. The CDR3 is 12 amino acids long, termini counted. Of the read, only the CDR3 DNA is kept; its 36 bases are in frame from base 1.